Described below is a single TCR beta chain sequence and its context. The entry originates in a study of blood T cell repertoires in COVID-19. The repertoire was sequenced with immunoSEQ multiplex PCR; TCRdb's copy has only in-frame clones and lacks some. This table holds some 270,000 clones, roughly nine tenths found once. The germline V gene encodes CDR1 MDHEN and CDR2 SYDVKM. The J segment lost 7 bases and the V segment lost 3 bases, leaving 4 bases of the junction unmatched. The CDR3 extends over 15 amino acids. The sample was PBMCs or T cells enriched from blood (not recorded which). The V call is TRBV28, the J call TRBJ1-5; TRBD1 matches 12 bases. The TCR sequence derives from a woman between 55 and 75 years old who had recovered from COVID-19. The CDR3 DNA follows: TGTGCCAGCAGTTTGGGACAGGGGGCTTGGCAGCCCCAGCATTTT. Its translation is CASSLGQGAWQPQHF.